This T cell receptor (beta chain) came from a study of regulatory T cells in long-lasting Graves disease. Across the study: Duration of antithyroid drug therapy among newly diagnosed Graves' patients was under 3 months. Study-level results: Persistent cases of Graves' showed reduced TCR diversity relative to newly diagnosed patients. Public clonotype sharing was higher in persistent than newly diagnosed patients.

CDR3 size: 16 residues. V shed 0 bases and J 5 bases; nucleotides not matched to a gene: 12. In germline, CDR1 is GTSNPN, CDR2 SVGIG (reference sequence). Time point indicated: newly diagnosed GD, antithyroid drugs for less than 3 months. Researchers made the TCR library from RNA that was extracted from PBMCs. With iRepertoire HTBI primers and Arm-PCR of CDR3 regions, TCR beta libraries were built. TCRdb called the multiplex PCR reads again in MiXCR, with one record for every CDR3 protein. The sample carries around 450,000 distinct CDR3 sequences, approximately 15% recorded once. This clonotype was counted ten times or more. No antigen is known for it. These records were also assigned to another study, of T cells in Graves' hyperthyroidism and ophthalmopathy. That study adds: Most thyroid clonotypes that were expanded above 0.001 also turned up in blood.

This chain connects TRBV30 to TRBJ2-7, with 8 bases matching TRBD1. The specimen comprised peripheral blood mononuclear cells (PBMCs), sampled at new diagnosis, from a patient treated with antithyroid drugs. The clonotype originates from a middle-aged woman with Graves disease. This CDR3 is CAWSVPRTGLFHEQYF. CDR3 DNA: TGTGCCTGGAGTGTACCGCGGACAGGGCTTTTCCACGAGCAGTACTTC.